The next 11 T cell receptor beta chains were all read from a single sample in a study of early T cells in non-severe SARS-CoV-2 infection. TCRdb re-derived calls from the 5' RACE reads in MiXCR, one entry per CDR3 protein. The sample records tens of thousands of distinct CDR3 sequences, around 15% being singletons. Sequenced sample: whole blood. Receptors were obtained from an adult who was a healthcare worker with PCR-confirmed SARS-CoV-2 infection or an uninfected control (not recorded which).

This chain links TRBV6-5 with TRBJ1-3; no clear D gene. Germline CDR1 and CDR2: MNHEY and SVGAGI. CDR3 length: 15 residues. The V gene lost 6 bases and the J gene lost 4 bases, with 16 bases spanning the gap. The chain's CDR3 is CASSPLLGFGNTIYF. Here the CDR3 DNA reads TGTGCCAGCAGCCCCCTTTTGGGGTTCGGAAACACCATATATTTT.

A word on this clonotype: A much larger clone sits a single nucleotide away, making a read error possible. The chain combines TRBV9 with TRBJ2-3; D remains unclear. From germline, CDR1 is SGDLS and CDR2 YYNGEE. V gave up 3 bases and J gave up 2 bases, with 4 bases separating them. This CDR3 region has 12 residues. This CDR3 is CASSANTDTQYF. CDR3 nucleotide sequence: TGTGCCAGCAGCGCCAACACAGATACGCAGTATTTT.

The V call is TRBV24-1, the J call TRBJ1-2, with TRBD1 matching over 10 bases. Looked up from germline, CDR1 is KGHDR and CDR2 is SFDVKD. The CDR3 is made up of 13 amino acids. V lost 4 bases, J lost 8 bases, and 3 bases stayed unmatched. CDR3 sequence (DNA): TGTGCCACCAGTGAGCGGACAGGGGGAGGCTACACCTTC. Its translation: CATSERTGGGYTF.

The CDR3: CSARWTGDTEAFF. CDR3 sequence (DNA): TGCAGTGCTAGATGGACAGGGGACACTGAAGCTTTCTTT. The V call is TRBV20-1, the J call TRBJ1-1; 9 nucleotides align to TRBD1. J gave up 3 bases and V 2 bases, and 1 base lay outside the gene matches. Germline V gene data show CDR1 as DFQATT and CDR2 as SNEGSKA (reference sequence). The CDR3 runs 13 residues.

Ten or more counts support this clonotype. V is TRBV27 and J is TRBJ2-6; D is uncertain. CDR3 length: 15 amino acids. V gave up 5 bases and J gave up 1 base, with 9 bases separating them. Germline V CDR1 and CDR2: MNHEY, SMNVEV (reference sequence). For the CDR3, the DNA is TGTGCCAGCAGTAAGATAGGTTCTGGGGCCAACGTCCTGACTTTC. Translated: CASSKIGSGANVLTF.

This clonotype was counted ten times or more. This chain uses TRBV18 with TRBJ1-3; 9 positions agree with TRBD1. V lost 6 bases and J lost 0; bases outside the gene matches: 3. CDR3 size: 15 residues. Germline lookup yields CDR1 KGHSH and CDR2 LQKENI. This CDR3 reads CASSRQGGSGNTIYF. CDR3 DNA sequence: TGTGCCAGCTCTCGACAGGGGGGCTCTGGAAACACCATATATTTT. Full variable domain (remainder filled in from reference TRBV18 and TRBJ1-3): NAGVMQNPRHLVRRRGQEARLRCSPMKGHSHVYWYRQLPEEGLKFMVYLQKENIIDESGMPKERFSAEFPKEGPSILRIQQVVRGDSAAYFCASSRQGGSGNTIYFGEGSWLTVV.

With respect to this clonotype: The CDR3 carries no conserved terminal phenylalanine or tryptophan, so it likely arises from a read error. The gene calls are TRBV7-9 and TRBJ2-1; D gene uncertain. CDR3 length: 15 residues. Germline-derived CDR1 and CDR2 are SEHNR and FQNEAQ (reference sequence). Deletions cut 4 bases from V and 4 bases from J, with 14 bases between. CDR3 residues: CASSSRARNYNEQFS. CDR3 nucleotides: TGTGCCAGCAGCTCCCGGGCCCGGAATTACAATGAGCAGTTCTCC.

In this sample, this clonotype turned up many times. The chain combines TRBV12-3 or TRBV12-4 with TRBJ1-1, with TRBD1 identical over 7 bases. This CDR3 has 13 residues. The V gene end was trimmed by 5 bases and the J gene end by 11 bases; junction bases not matched to a gene: 11. CDR3 nucleotide sequence: TGTGCCAGCAGTGCGGGGACAGCCCCCGGGGCTTTCTTT. Translated, it gives CASSAGTAPGAFF.

This clonotype was seen a few times. The rearrangement joins TRBV9 to TRBJ1-1, with D unclear. Trimming took 4 bases from V and 1 from J, leaving 11 bases between them. Germline loops: CDR1 SGDLS, CDR2 YYNGEE. The CDR3 sequence is 14 residues long. CDR3 coding DNA: TGTGCCAGCAGCTCCTGGACGGCGAACACTGAAGCTTTCTTT. This codes for CASSSWTANTEAFF.

This clonotype has just a few counts. The V gene is TRBV10-3, the J gene TRBJ2-5; TRBD1 matches 8 bases. The V segment lost 10 bases and the J segment 4 bases; nucleotides outside the gene matches: 5. This CDR3 contains 12 residues. Germline V gene lookup returns CDR1 ENHRY and CDR2 SYGVKD. The CDR3 DNA sequence: TGTGCCACCCAACAGGGGGGAGAGACCCAGTACTTC. Its translation is CATQQGGETQYF.

This clonotype came up many times. This chain uses TRBV12-3 or TRBV12-4 with TRBJ2-7, with D perhaps TRBD1 (8 bases). Trimming cost V 5 bases and J 5 bases, with 19 bases left between them. CDR3 length equals 15 residues. CDR3 region: CASSHHWTGRDEQYF. The CDR3 DNA sequence: TGTGCCAGCAGTCATCATTGGACAGGGAGGGACGAGCAGTACTTC.